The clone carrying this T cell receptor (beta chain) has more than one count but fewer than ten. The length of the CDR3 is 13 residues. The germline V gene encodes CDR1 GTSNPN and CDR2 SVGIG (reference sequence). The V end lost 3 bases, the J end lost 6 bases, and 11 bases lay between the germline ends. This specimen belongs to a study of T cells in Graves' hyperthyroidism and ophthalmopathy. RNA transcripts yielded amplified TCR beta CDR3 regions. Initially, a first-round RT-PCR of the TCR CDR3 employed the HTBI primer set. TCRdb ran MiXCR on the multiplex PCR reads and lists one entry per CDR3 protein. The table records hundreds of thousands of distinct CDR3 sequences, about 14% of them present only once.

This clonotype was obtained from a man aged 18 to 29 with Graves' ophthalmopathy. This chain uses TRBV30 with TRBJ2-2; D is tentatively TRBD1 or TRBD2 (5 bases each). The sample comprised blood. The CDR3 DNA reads TGTGCCTGGAGCGTGGTGGGACCCGGGGAGCTGTTTTTT. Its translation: CAWSVVGPGELFF. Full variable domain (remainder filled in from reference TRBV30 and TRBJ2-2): SQTIHQWPATLVQPVGSPLSLECTVEGTSNPNLYWYRQAAGRGLQLLFYSVGIGQISSEVPQNLSASRPQDRQFILSSKKLLLSDSGFYLCAWSVVGPGELFFGEGSRLTVL.